The present T cell receptor beta chain was sequenced within a study of T cells in Graves' hyperthyroidism and ophthalmopathy. Overall study: Peripheral blood draws took place at initial diagnosis, ahead of any treatment. General study points: Ophthalmopathy and stable hyperthyroidism were separated by a 13 V-J model.

Researchers took RNA transcripts and amplified the TCR beta CDR3 regions from them. The TCR CDR3 was amplified in a first-round RT-PCR using the HTBI primer set. TCRdb reanalysed the multiplex PCR reads using MiXCR and keeps one entry per CDR3 protein. The data contain approximately 380,000 distinct CDR3 sequences, under 20% of them singletons. Per the germline V gene, CDR1 is LNHNV and CDR2 is YYDKDF (reference sequence). The length of the CDR3 is 16 residues. V lost 0 bases and J 6 bases, leaving 16 bases between the germline ends. On this clonotype: Its antigen is unknown.

V and J are TRBV15 and TRBJ2-3, with D maybe TRBD2 (7 bases). The receptor comes from a man between 18 and 35 years old with Graves' ophthalmopathy. Sequenced material: blood. The CDR3 coding sequence is TGTGCCACCAGCAGAGATTTAGGGGGGGGGCCTGATACGCAGTATTTT. Protein sequence: CATSRDLGGGPDTQYF.